This record looks at one TCR beta chain sequence and its context. The table came from immunoSEQ multiplex PCR; TCRdb's copy has only in-frame clones and leaves some out. The sample lists 150,000 to 200,000 clones; just under 85% were seen once. The sample comes from a study of blood T cell repertoires in COVID-19. CDR1 is SGHTA, CDR2 FQGNSA, per germline. The junction had 6 bases not matched to a gene; V was cut back by 5 bases and J by 8 bases. The CDR3 has 15 residues. This chain links TRBV7-2 with TRBJ2-1; TRBD2 agrees at 13 bases. The TCR was taken from a human donor with acute or convalescent COVID-19. The donor label of this sample is uncertain. The source material was peripheral blood. CDR3 bases: TGTGCCAGCAGCCCACGGACTAGCGGGAGTGATGAGCAGTTCTTC. This gives the protein CASSPRTSGSDEQFF.